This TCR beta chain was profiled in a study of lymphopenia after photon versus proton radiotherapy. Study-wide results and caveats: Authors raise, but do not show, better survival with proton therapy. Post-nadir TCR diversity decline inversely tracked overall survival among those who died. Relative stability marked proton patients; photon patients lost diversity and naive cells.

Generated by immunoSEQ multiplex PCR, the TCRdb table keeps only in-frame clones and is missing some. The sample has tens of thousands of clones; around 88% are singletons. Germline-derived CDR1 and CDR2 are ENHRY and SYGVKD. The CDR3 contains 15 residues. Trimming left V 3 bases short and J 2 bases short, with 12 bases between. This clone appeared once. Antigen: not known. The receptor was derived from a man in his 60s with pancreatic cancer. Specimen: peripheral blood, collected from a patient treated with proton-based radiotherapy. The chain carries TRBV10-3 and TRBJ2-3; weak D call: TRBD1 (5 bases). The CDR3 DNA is TGTGCCATCAGTGACGGAAACAGGATCACAGATACGCAGTATTTT. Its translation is CAISDGNRITDTQYF.